This T cell receptor (beta chain) derives from a study of shared clonotypes between healthy human individuals. Study-wide results and limits: Roughly 5% was the fraction of naive CD4 clonotypes found shared across a handful of donors. Genetic and exposure-history diversity was limited by the small donor number.

Germline V gene lookup returns CDR1 MNHEY and CDR2 SVGAGI. The CDR3 spans 14 residues. The V end was cut by 5 bases, the J end by 0 bases, with 11 bases between. Method: immunoSEQ multiplex PCR; TCRdb's copy keeps in-frame clones and lacks some. The top ten clones hold roughly 0.15% of a sample with more than 2,000,000 clones, roughly 92% of them seen once. Concerning this clone itself: No antigen is known for it.

The source of this sequence is a young man in good health. This chain joins TRBV6-5 and TRBJ2-7; maybe TRBD1 (6 bases). Sequencing used naive CD4+ T cells sorted from blood. Subset specified: CD45RA+ positively selected. CDR3 region: CASSPGQYSYEQYF. The CDR3 DNA sequence: TGTGCCAGCAGTCCGGGACAATACTCCTACGAGCAGTACTTC.